The present T cell receptor beta chain was sequenced within a study of T-cell memory formation after mild COVID-19. Overall study: Clusters were largely donor specific. Study conclusions and caveats: Clones that shrank (day 15 to 85) were balanced CD4/CD8, whereas later expanders leaned CD4+. Some clones that responded were present in memory (sampled pre-infection), which suggests cross-reactive memory joined.

TCRdb reprocessed the 5' RACE reads via MiXCR and lists one record per CDR3 protein. This sample carries under 550,000 distinct CDR3 sequences, roughly 18% of them seen once, and the ten largest clones take approximately 21%. This CDR3 region has 15 residues. With 5 bases clipped from V and 4 bases from J, the junction kept 6 bases outside the gene matches. The germline gives CDR1 LGHDT, CDR2 YNNKEL (reference sequence). This clonotype has only a few counts. Its specificity is not known. This TCR derives from a man aged 18 to 30 who had mild COVID-19 (a few samples of this study predate the infection). Cell type and time point are not known. Sequencing was done on a sample of PBMCs or a T cell subset sorted from them (not recorded which). V and J are TRBV3-1 and TRBJ2-3; 10 bases fit TRBD1. The CDR3 reads CASSNSGTGADTQYF. The CDR3 coding sequence is TGTGCCAGCAGCAACTCCGGGACAGGGGCAGATACGCAGTATTTT.